These 19 T cell receptor beta chains came from one sample sequenced in a study of CD8 T cells in Susac syndrome. cDNA came from roughly 0.5 to 1 ug RNA primed by random hexamers. TCRdb independently ran MiXCR on the immunoSEQ multiplex PCR reads; one entry per CDR3 protein. The sample records fewer than 250,000 distinct CDR3 sequences, approximately 93% being singletons. The source material was CD4+ T cells from PBMCs. The receptors originated from a human donor in good health.

This rearrangement joins TRBV5-6 to TRBJ2-3; 9 bases are a match to TRBD1. CDR3 length: 16 residues. V lost 4 bases and J lost 6; bases outside the gene matches: 12. Per germline, CDR1 SGHDT and CDR2 YYEEEE. The CDR3 nucleotides read TGTGCCAGCAGCATCTCCGGGACAGGGACCATGGATACGCAGTATTTT. Amino acid sequence: CASSISGTGTMDTQYF.

The V and J genes are TRBV3-1 and TRBJ2-3, with D unresolved. Germline CDR1 and CDR2: LGHDT and YNNKEL (reference sequence). Deletions cut 3 bases from V and 4 bases from J, with 17 bases between. The CDR3 runs to 16 residues. CDR3 nucleotide sequence: TGTGCCAGCAGCCATTCCCCCGGATCCCTCTCAGATACGCAGTATTTT. It codes for CASSHSPGSLSDTQYF.

The chain employs TRBV12-3 or TRBV12-4 and TRBJ2-2; no reliable D call. Trimming cost V 10 bases and J 0 bases, with 12 bases left between them. This CDR3 has 14 residues. The CDR3 loop is CATETPTNTGELFF. The DNA of the CDR3 is TGTGCCACCGAGACGCCTACGAACACCGGGGAGCTGTTTTTT.

The V and J genes are TRBV5-1 and TRBJ2-7; TRBD1 matches 8 bases. The CDR3 has 15 amino acids. Germline CDR1 SGHRS, CDR2 YFSETQ. The V segment lost 1 base and the J segment 0 bases; nucleotides outside the gene matches: 3. As DNA, the CDR3 is TGCGCCAGCAGCTTGACGGGACAGGACTCCTACGAGCAGTACTTC. Its translation: CASSLTGQDSYEQYF.

The gene calls are TRBV2 and TRBJ1-1, with TRBD1 as a possible D gene (5 bases). Deletions cut 3 bases from V and 0 bases from J, with 11 bases between. The CDR3 consists of 15 residues. Germline lookup yields CDR1 SNHLY and CDR2 FYNNEI. The CDR3 reads CASSETRQMNTEAFF. In DNA form, the CDR3 reads TGTGCCAGCAGTGAGACACGACAGATGAACACTGAAGCTTTCTTT.

CDR3 loop: CASSSEDRGRGNTIYF. DNA of the CDR3: TGTGCCAGCAGTTCGGAGGACAGGGGGAGAGGAAACACCATATATTTT. The V gene is TRBV12-3 or TRBV12-4, the J gene TRBJ1-3; 10 bases line up with TRBD1. V shed 4 bases and J 4 bases; nucleotides not matched to a gene: 7. CDR3 size: 16 residues.

The chain has TRBV29-1 and TRBJ1-1, with TRBD1 identical over 9 bases. The CDR3 sequence is 13 residues long. The ends lost 7 bases at V and 10 bases at J; junction bases unmatched: 13. From germline, CDR1 is SQVTM and CDR2 ANQGSEA. This CDR3 reads CSGTGDRANLAFF. CDR3 nucleotides: TGCAGCGGGACCGGGGACAGGGCGAATTTAGCTTTCTTT. The full variable domain, with the rest looked up from reference TRBV29-1 and TRBJ1-1, is SAVISQKPSRDICQRGTSLTIQCQVDSQVTMMFWYRQQPGQSLTLIATANQGSEATYESGFVIDKFPISRPNLTFSTLTVSNMSPEDSSIYLCSGTGDRANLAFFGQGTRLTVV.

Comment on this clonotype: This CDR3 is missing its conserved last phenylalanine or tryptophan, likely due to a read error. The gene calls are TRBV7-9 and TRBJ1-2; D is uncertain. CDR3 size: 16 residues. Germline V gene sequence: CDR1 SEHNR, CDR2 FQNEAQ (reference sequence). V was cut by 6 bases and J by 4 bases, with 21 bases left in between. CDR3 DNA: TGTGCCAGCAGGAAAGAGGAGGGATCGGCGGGCTATGGCTACACCATC. This gives the protein CASRKEEGSAGYGYTI.

The rearrangement links TRBV5-1 to TRBJ2-7, with 11 bases identical to TRBD2. CDR3 length: 16 residues. V lost 3 bases and J lost 1; bases outside the gene matches: 6. Germline V CDR1 and CDR2: SGHRS, YFSETQ. Written as DNA, the CDR3 is TGCGCCAGCAGCTATAAGACTAGCGGGGAGTCCTACGAGCAGTACTTC. Encoded protein: CASSYKTSGESYEQYF.

V gene TRBV29-1 combines with J gene TRBJ2-3, with a weak D call TRBD1 (6 bases). Per the germline V gene, CDR1 is SQVTM and CDR2 is ANQGSEA. CDR3 length equals 11 residues. Trimming left V 7 bases short and J 3 bases short, with 8 bases between. The CDR3 nucleotides read TGCAGCGGGACAGTAACAGATACGCAGTATTTT. Its protein is CSGTVTDTQYF.

This chain joins TRBV9 and TRBJ2-1, with 8 bases lining up with TRBD2. The J call may be wrong; the DNA end is better matched by TRBJ2-7. Germline V gene lookup returns CDR1 SGDLS and CDR2 YYNGEE. This CDR3 spans 15 amino acids. The CDR3 loop is CASSFSGGGAETQYF. The CDR3, as DNA: TGTGCCAGCAGCTTCTCGGGAGGGGGGGCCGAGACGCAGTACTTC.

V gene TRBV5-4 combines with J gene TRBJ2-5, with D possibly TRBD2 on 5 matching bases. Germline-derived CDR1 and CDR2 are SGHNT and YYREEE (reference sequence). Trimming left V 5 bases short and J 2 bases short, with 16 bases between. The CDR3 runs 15 residues. The CDR3: CASSLVSGGQETQYF. CDR3 nucleotide sequence: TGTGCCAGCAGTCTGGTCTCCGGCGGGCAAGAGACCCAGTACTTC.

The J gene is TRBJ2-4, the V gene TRBV28; 9 positions match TRBD1. V lost 3 bases, J lost 0 bases, and 9 bases stayed unmatched. Germline V lookup: CDR1 MDHEN, CDR2 SYDVKM. The CDR3 contains 18 residues. The CDR3 loop is CASSLTGTGLLAKNIQYF. CDR3 coding DNA: TGTGCCAGCAGTTTGACCGGGACAGGGCTTCTAGCCAAAAACATTCAGTACTTC. Complete variable domain (other parts from reference TRBV28 and TRBJ2-4): DVKVTQSSRYLVKRTGEKVFLECVQDMDHENMFWYRQDPGLGLRLIYFSYDVKMKEKGDIPEGYSVSREKKERFSLILESASTNQTSMYLCASSLTGTGLLAKNIQYFGAGTRLSVL.

The rearrangement links TRBV7-9 to TRBJ2-1, with D possibly being TRBD1 or TRBD2 (5 bases each). The CDR3 loop spans 13 amino acids. Germline V CDR1 and CDR2: SEHNR, FQNEAQ (reference sequence). With 2 bases removed from V and 10 bases from J, the gap between germline ends came to 12 bases. This CDR3 reads CASSLMRDGEQFF. The CDR3 DNA is TGTGCCAGCAGCTTAATGAGGGACGGGGAGCAGTTCTTC.

The CDR3 coding sequence is TGTGCCAGCAGAGGCGGAGGGGAGACCCAGTACTTC. It is translated as CASRGGGETQYF. The chain carries TRBV2 and TRBJ2-5; D might be TRBD2 (6 bases). Trimming removed 6 bases from V and 5 bases from J, with 10 bases in between. Germline V gives CDR1 SNHLY, CDR2 FYNNEI. The CDR3 spans 12 residues.

The table lists this clonotype with a count of one. The chain carries TRBV4-1 and TRBJ2-3; the D is unclear. CDR3 length: 14 amino acids. Germline assignment: CDR1 MGHRA and CDR2 YSYEKL. V lost 4 bases, J lost 3 bases, and 11 bases lay in between. This chain's CDR3 is CASSRLTETDTQYF. For the CDR3, the DNA is TGCGCCAGCAGCCGACTGACCGAGACAGATACGCAGTATTTT.

The V and J genes are TRBV28 and TRBJ1-2, with D maybe TRBD1 (5 bases). This CDR3 has 12 amino acids. CDR1 is MDHEN, CDR2 SYDVKM, per germline. Deletions cut 5 bases from V and 2 bases from J, with 6 bases between. The CDR3 loop is CASSRQNYGYTF. In nucleotides, the CDR3 is TGTGCCAGCAGTCGACAGAACTATGGCTACACCTTC.

This chain links TRBV9 with TRBJ1-3, with unresolved D. The CDR3 extends over 14 amino acids. Between the trimmed V and J ends, which lost 0 bases and 4 bases, there was a span of 8 bases. Germline V lookup: CDR1 SGDLS, CDR2 YYNGEE. CDR3 bases: TGTGCCAGCAGCGTAGCTACTATCGGAAACACCATATATTTT. It specifies CASSVATIGNTIYF. The full variable domain, its missing parts supplied by reference TRBV9 and TRBJ1-3, is DSGVTQTPKHLITATGQRVTLRCSPRSGDLSVYWYQQSLDQGLQFLIQYYNGEERAKGNILERFSAQQFPDLHSELNLSSLELGDSALYFCASSVATIGNTIYFGEGSWLTVV.

This clonotype has just one count. This sequence joins TRBV7-2 and TRBJ1-3, with TRBD1 matching over 7 bases. Germline V lookup: CDR1 SGHTA, CDR2 FQGNSA. V lost 3 bases and J lost 3; bases outside the gene matches: 2. This CDR3 spans 14 amino acids. The CDR3 spells CASSFDRVGNTIYF. The DNA for the CDR3 is TGTGCCAGCAGCTTTGACAGGGTTGGAAACACCATATATTTT.